The clone carrying this T cell receptor (beta chain) was counted at least ten times. The entry originates in a study of CD8+CD57+ T cells in acquired aplastic anemia. According to the study, genomic DNA was the template for TCR beta VDJ and CDR3 profiling. TCRdb redid the calling of the reads with MiXCR, one entry per CDR3 protein. The profile covers a few hundred thousand distinct CDR3 sequences, with roughly 50% appearing a single time and 20% taken by the ten largest. Before being chosen for sequencing, patients had shown CD8+CD57+ cell expansion by flow cytometry. Sequencing used sorted CD4+, CD8+, or CD8+CD57+ T cells (not recorded which) from PBMCs. The source is a human donor with aplastic anemia.

Here the CDR3 reads CASSRPHEDSPLHF. For the CDR3, the DNA is TGTGCCAGCAGCCGGCCTCATGAAGATTCACCCCTCCACTTT. The J gene is TRBJ1-6, the V gene TRBV5-8; D not resolved. V shed 4 bases and J shed 8 bases, with 13 bases lying between them. The CDR3 loop spans 14 amino acids. Germline CDR1 reads SGHTS; CDR2 reads YDEGEE. Variable domain in full (rest from reference TRBV5-8 and TRBJ1-6): EAGVTQSPTHLIKTRGQQATLRCSPISGHTSVYWYQQALGLGLQFLLWYDEGEERNRGNFPPRFSGRQFPNYSSELNVNALELEDSALYLCASSRPHEDSPLHFGNGTRLTVT.